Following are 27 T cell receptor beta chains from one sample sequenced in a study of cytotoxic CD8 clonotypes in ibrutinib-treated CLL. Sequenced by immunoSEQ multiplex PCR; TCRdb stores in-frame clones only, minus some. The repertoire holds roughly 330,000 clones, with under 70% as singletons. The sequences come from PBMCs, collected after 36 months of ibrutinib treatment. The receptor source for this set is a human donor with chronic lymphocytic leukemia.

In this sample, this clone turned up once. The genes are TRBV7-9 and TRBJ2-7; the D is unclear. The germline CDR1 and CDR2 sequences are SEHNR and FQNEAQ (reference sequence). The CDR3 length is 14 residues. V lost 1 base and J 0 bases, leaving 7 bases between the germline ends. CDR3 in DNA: TGTGCCAGCAGCTTAGAAGGGCCCTCCTACGAGCAGTACTTC. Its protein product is CASSLEGPSYEQYF.

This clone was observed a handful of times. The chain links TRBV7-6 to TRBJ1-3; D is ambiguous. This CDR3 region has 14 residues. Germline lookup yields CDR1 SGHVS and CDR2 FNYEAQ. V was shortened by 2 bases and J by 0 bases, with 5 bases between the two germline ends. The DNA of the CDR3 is TGTGCCAGCAGCTTATTGCTCTCTGGAAACACCATATATTTT. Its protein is CASSLLLSGNTIYF.

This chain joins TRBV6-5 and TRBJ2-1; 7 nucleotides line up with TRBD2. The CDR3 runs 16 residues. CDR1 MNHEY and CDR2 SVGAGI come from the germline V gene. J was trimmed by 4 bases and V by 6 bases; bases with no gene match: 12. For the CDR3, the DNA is TGTGCCAGCAGCTACGGTACTAGCGCAGGGTACAATGAGCAGTTCTTC. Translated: CASSYGTSAGYNEQFF.

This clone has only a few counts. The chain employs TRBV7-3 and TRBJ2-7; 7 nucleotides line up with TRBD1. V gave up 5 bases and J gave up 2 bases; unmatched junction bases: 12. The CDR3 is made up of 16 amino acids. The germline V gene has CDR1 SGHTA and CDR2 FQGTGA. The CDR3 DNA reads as TGTGCCAGCAGCGCACACTTCCAGGGGGTCCCCTACGAGCAGTACTTC. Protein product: CASSAHFQGVPYEQYF.

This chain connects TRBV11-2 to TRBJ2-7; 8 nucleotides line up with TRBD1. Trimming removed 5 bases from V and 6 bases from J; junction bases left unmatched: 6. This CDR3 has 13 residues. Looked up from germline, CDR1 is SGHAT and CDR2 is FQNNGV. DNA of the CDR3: TGTGCCAGCAGCGAAGACAGGGGCGGCGAGCAGTACTTC. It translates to CASSEDRGGEQYF.

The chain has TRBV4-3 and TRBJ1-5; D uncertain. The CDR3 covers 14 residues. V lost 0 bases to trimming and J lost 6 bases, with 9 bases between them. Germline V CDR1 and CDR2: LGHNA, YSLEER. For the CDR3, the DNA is TGCGCCAGCAGCCAAGAGATGCTCCGTCAGCCCCAGCATTTT. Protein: CASSQEMLRQPQHF.

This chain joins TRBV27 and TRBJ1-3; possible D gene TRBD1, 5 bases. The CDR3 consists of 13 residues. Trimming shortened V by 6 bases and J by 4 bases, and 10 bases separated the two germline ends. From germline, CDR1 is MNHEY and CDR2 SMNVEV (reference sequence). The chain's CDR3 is CASSLRVGNTIYF. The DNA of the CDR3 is TGTGCCAGCAGCCTCAGGGTCGGAAACACCATATATTTT.

This CDR3 is CASTTAGGPGEQFF. Here the CDR3 DNA reads TGTGCCAGCACCACAGCGGGGGGGCCGGGTGAGCAGTTCTTC. V usage is TRBV2 and J usage is TRBJ2-1, with 10 bases matching TRBD2. This CDR3 region has 14 residues. The germline V gene encodes CDR1 SNHLY and CDR2 FYNNEI. V shed 7 bases and J 9 bases; nucleotides not matched to a gene: 9.

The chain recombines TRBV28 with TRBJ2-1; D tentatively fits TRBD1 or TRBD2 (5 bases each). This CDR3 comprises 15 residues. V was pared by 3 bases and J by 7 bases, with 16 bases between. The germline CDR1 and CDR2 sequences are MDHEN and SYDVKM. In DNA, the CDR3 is TGTGCCAGCAGTTTGGGTTGGGGACCTAGTAATGAGCAGTTCTTC. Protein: CASSLGWGPSNEQFF.

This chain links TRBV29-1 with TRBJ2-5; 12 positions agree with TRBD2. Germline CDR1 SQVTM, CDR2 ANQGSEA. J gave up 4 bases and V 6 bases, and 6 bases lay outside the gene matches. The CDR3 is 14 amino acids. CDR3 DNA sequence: TGCAGCGTACGGACGACTAGCGGGAGAGAGACCCAGTACTTC. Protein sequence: CSVRTTSGRETQYF. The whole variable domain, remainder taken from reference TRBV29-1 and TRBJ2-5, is SAVISQKPSRDICQRGTSLTIQCQVDSQVTMMFWYRQQPGQSLTLIATANQGSEATYESGFVIDKFPISRPNLTFSTLTVSNMSPEDSSIYLCSVRTTSGRETQYFGPGTRLLVL.

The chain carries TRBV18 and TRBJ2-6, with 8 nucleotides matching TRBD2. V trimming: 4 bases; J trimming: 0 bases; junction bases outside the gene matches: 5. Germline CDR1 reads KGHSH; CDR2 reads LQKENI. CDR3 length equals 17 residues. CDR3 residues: CASSRAGEVSGANVLTF. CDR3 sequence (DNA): TGTGCCAGCTCACGAGCGGGAGAAGTCTCTGGGGCCAACGTCCTGACTTTC. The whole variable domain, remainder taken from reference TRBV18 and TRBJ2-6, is NAGVMQNPRHLVRRRGQEARLRCSPMKGHSHVYWYRQLPEEGLKFMVYLQKENIIDESGMPKERFSAEFPKEGPSILRIQQVVRGDSAAYFCASSRAGEVSGANVLTFGAGSRLTVL.

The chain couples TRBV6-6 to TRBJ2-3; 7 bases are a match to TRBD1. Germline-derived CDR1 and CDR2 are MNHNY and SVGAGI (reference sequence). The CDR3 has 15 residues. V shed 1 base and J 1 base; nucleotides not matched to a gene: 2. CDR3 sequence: CASSYFTGGTDTQYF. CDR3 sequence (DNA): TGTGCCAGCAGTTACTTCACAGGGGGCACAGATACGCAGTATTTT.

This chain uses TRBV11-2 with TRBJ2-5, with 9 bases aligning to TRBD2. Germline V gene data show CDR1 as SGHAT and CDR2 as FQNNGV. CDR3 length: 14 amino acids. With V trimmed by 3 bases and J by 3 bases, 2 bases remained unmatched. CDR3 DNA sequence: TGTGCCAGCAGCTTTTTAGCGGGGGAAGAGACCCAGTACTTC. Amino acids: CASSFLAGEETQYF.

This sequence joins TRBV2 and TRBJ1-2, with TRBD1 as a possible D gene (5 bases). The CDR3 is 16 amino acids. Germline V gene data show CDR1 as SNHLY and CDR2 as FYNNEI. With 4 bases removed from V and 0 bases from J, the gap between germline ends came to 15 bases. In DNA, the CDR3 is TGTGCCAGCAGTGGAAACAGGTTCCCGGCTAACTATGGCTACACCTTC. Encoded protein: CASSGNRFPANYGYTF.

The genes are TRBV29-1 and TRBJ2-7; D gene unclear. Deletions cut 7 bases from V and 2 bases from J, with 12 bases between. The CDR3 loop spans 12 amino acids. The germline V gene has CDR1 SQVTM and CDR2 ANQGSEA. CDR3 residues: CSGVTPTYEQYF. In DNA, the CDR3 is TGCAGCGGGGTCACGCCAACCTACGAGCAGTACTTC.

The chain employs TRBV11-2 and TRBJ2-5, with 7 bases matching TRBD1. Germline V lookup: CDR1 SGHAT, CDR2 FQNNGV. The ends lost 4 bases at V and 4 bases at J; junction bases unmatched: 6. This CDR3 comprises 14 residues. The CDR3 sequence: CASSWPDRVETQYF. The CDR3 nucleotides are TGTGCCAGCAGCTGGCCTGACAGGGTAGAGACCCAGTACTTC.

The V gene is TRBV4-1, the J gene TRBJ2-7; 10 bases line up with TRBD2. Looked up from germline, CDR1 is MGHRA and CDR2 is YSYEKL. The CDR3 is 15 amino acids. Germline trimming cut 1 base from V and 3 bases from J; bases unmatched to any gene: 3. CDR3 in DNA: TGCGCCAGCAGCCAAGCTAGCGGGGGTCTCTACGAGCAGTACTTC. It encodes CASSQASGGLYEQYF.

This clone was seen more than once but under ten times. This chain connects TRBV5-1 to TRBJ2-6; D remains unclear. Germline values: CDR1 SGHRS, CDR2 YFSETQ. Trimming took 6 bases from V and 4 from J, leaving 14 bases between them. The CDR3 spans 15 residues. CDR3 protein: CASNKIEPGANVLTF. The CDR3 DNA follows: TGCGCCAGCAACAAAATAGAGCCAGGGGCCAACGTCCTGACTTTC.

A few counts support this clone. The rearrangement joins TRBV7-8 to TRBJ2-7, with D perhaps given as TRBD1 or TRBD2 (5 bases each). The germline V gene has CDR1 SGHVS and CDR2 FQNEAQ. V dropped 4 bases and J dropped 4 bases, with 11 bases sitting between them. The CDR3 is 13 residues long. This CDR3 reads CASSSGGTYEQYF. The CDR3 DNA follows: TGTGCCAGCAGCTCTGGGGGTACGTACGAGCAGTACTTC. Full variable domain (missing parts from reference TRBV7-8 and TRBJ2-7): GAGVSQSPRYKVAKRGQDVALRCDPISGHVSLFWYQQALGQGPEFLTYFQNEAQLDKSGLPSDRFFAERPEGSVSTLKIQRTQQEDSAVYLCASSSGGTYEQYFGPGTRLTVT.

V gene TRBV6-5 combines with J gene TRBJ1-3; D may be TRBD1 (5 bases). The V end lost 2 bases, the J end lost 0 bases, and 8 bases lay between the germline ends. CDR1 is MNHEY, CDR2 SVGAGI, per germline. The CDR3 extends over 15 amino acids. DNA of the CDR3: TGTGCCAGCAGTTACGACAGCAACTCTGGAAACACCATATATTTT. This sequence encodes CASSYDSNSGNTIYF.

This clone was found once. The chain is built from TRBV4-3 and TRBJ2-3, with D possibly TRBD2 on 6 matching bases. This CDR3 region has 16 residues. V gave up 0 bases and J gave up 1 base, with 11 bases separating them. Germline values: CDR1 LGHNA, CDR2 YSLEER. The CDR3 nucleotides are TGCGCCAGCAGCCAAGATTTGGGGGGTGGCACAGATACGCAGTATTTT. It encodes CASSQDLGGGTDTQYF.

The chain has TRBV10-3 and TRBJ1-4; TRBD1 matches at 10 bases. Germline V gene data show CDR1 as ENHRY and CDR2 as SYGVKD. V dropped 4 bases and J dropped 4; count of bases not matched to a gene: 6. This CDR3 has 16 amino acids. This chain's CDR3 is CAISADRGLDNEKLFF. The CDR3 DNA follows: TGTGCCATCAGTGCCGACAGGGGGCTAGATAATGAAAAACTGTTTTTT.

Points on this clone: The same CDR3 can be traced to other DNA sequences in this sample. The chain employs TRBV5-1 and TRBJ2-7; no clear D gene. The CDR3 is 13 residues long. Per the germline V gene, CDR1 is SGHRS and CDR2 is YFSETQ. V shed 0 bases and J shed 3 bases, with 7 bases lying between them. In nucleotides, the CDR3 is TGCGCCAGCAGCTTGGGGTCCAGCTACGAGCAGTACTTC. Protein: CASSLGSSYEQYF.

Here the CDR3 DNA reads TGTGCCAGCAGCCAAGACAGGGCCTCGTCCCTCCACTTT. Its translation is CASSQDRASSLHF. J is TRBJ1-6 and V is TRBV4-2; perhaps TRBD1 as D (5 bases). The germline gives CDR1 LGHNA, CDR2 YNFKEQ. V lost 0 bases and J lost 14, with 11 bases in between. CDR3 length: 13 amino acids.

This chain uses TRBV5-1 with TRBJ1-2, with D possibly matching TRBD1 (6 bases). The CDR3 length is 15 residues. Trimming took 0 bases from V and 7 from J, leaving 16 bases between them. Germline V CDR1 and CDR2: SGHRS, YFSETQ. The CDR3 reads CASSLVGGAVPGYTF. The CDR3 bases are TGCGCCAGCAGCTTGGTGGGGGGCGCGGTACCTGGCTACACCTTC.

This chain's CDR3 is CASSLLGRGVDTQYF. The CDR3 DNA sequence: TGTGCCAGCAGCTTACTCGGCAGGGGGGTAGATACGCAGTATTTT. This chain links TRBV7-2 with TRBJ2-3; D may be TRBD1 (7 bases). Germline V gene lookup returns CDR1 SGHTA and CDR2 FQGNSA. V shed 2 bases and J shed 5 bases, with 14 bases lying between them. CDR3 length: 15 residues.

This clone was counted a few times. The DNA of the CDR3 is TGCAGCGTTGGGGAGGGGGCGCGTGGTGAAAAACTGTTTTTT. Translation gives CSVGEGARGEKLFF. The rearrangement joins TRBV29-1 to TRBJ1-4; 7 bases fit TRBD1. J gave up 7 bases and V 4 bases, and 9 bases lay outside the gene matches. CDR3 length equals 14 residues. Germline CDR1 SQVTM, CDR2 ANQGSEA.